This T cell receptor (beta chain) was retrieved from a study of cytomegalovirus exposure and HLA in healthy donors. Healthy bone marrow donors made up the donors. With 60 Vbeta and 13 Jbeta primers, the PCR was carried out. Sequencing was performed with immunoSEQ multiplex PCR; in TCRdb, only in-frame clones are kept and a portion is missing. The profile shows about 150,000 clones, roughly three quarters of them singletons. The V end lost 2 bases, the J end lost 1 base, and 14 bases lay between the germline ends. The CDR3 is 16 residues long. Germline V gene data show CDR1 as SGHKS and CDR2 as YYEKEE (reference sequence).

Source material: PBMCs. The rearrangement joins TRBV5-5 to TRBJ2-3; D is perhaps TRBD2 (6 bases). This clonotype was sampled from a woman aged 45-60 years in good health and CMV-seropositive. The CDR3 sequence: CASSFNTGVRTDTQYF. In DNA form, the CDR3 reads TGTGCCAGCAGCTTTAACACGGGGGTTCGCACAGATACGCAGTATTTT.